Given below is one T cell receptor beta chain in context. No antigen is known for it. PCR employed 60 Vbeta and 13 Jbeta primers. TCRdb's copy holds only in-frame clones and misses some; the assay was immunoSEQ multiplex PCR. The sample has some 170,000 clones, roughly 80% seen once. The V end lost 0 bases, the J end lost 2 bases, and 11 bases lay between the germline ends. Germline CDR1 is LGHNA and CDR2 is YNFKEQ. The CDR3 extends over 16 amino acids. The entry originates in a study of cytomegalovirus exposure and HLA in healthy donors. The study, taken as a whole, reports: In an earlier analysis, about 87% or about 30%: the productive usage of most TCR beta V segments. Later on, a genetic analysis was performed. It linked a missense variant in DCLRE1C with V- and J-gene trimming of TCR beta. The authors reported that TCR beta sequences could predict HLA-A and HLA-B alleles. These predictions were accurate for most subjects in the first cohort. For most TCR sequences rarity was the rule, although some public TCRs occurred in many donors.

Sequencing input: PBMCs. V gene TRBV4-2 combines with J gene TRBJ1-5; maybe TRBD1 (6 bases). This clonotype was obtained from a man between 18 and 29 years old in good health and CMV-seropositive. CDR3 residues: CASSQDPQGGNQPQHF. The CDR3 nucleotides read TGTGCCAGCAGCCAAGATCCACAGGGCGGCAATCAGCCCCAGCATTTT.